The source of this TCR beta chain is a study of tumor-infiltrating lymphocytes in oesophageal squamous cell carcinoma. TCRdb itself ran the PCR reads through MiXCR, one entry per CDR3 protein. Here the sample spans roughly 17,000 distinct CDR3 sequences, approximately 46% being singletons. Germline V lookup: CDR1 MNHEY, CDR2 SMNVEV (reference sequence). The CDR3 runs 14 residues. The sequenced sample was esophageal tumor tissue. The chain combines TRBV27 with TRBJ1-2; 7 nucleotides line up with TRBD2. The assigned J gene may be wrong: the sequence end matches TRBJ2-1 better. The receptor was derived from a male donor with esophageal squamous cell carcinoma. In DNA form, the CDR3 reads TGTGCCAGCAGTGTCCCCTCCAGGACTAGTCGGCAGTTCTTC. Residues: CASSVPSRTSRQFF.